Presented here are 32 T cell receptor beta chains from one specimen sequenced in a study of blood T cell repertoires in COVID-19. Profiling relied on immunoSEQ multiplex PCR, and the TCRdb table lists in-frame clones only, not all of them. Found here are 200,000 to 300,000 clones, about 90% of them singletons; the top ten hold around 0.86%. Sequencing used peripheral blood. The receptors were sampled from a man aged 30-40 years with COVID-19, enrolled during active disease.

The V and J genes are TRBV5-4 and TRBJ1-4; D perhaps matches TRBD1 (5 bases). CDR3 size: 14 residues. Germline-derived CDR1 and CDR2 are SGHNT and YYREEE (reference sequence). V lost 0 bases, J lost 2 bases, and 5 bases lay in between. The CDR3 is CASSLDRTNEKLFF. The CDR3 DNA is TGTGCCAGCAGCTTGGACAGGACTAATGAAAAACTGTTTTTT.

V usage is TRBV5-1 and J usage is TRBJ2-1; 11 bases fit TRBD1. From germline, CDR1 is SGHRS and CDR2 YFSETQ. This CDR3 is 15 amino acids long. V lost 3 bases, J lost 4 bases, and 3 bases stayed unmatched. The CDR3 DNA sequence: TGCGCCAGCAGCTCGGGACAGGGGGATTACAATGAGCAGTTCTTC. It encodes CASSSGQGDYNEQFF.

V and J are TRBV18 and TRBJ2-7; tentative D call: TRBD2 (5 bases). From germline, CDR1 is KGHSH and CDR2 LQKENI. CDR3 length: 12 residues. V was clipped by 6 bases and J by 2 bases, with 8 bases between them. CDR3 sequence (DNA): TGTGCCAGCTCCCCCGGGACCTACGAGCAGTACTTC. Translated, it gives CASSPGTYEQYF.

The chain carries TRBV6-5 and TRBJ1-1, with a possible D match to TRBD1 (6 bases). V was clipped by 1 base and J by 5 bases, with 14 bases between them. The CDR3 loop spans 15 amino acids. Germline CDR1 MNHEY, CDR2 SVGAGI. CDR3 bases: TGTGCCAGCAGTTACTTCGGCCTGGGGGCAACTGAAGCTTTCTTT. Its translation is CASSYFGLGATEAFF.

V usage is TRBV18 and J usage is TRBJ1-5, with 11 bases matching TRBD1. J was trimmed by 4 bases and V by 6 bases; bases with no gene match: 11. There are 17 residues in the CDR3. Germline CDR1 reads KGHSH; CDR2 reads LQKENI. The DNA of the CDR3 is TGTGCCAGCTCCCCCGGGACAGGGGGAAAGTTGAATCAGCCCCAGCATTTT. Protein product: CASSPGTGGKLNQPQHF.

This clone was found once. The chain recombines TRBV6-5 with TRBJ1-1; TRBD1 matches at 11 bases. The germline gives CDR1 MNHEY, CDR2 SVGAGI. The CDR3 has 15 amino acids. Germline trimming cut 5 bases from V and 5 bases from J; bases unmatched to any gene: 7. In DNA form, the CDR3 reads TGTGCCAGCAGTCTACCGGACAGGGGGCAAACTGAAGCTTTCTTT. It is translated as CASSLPDRGQTEAFF.

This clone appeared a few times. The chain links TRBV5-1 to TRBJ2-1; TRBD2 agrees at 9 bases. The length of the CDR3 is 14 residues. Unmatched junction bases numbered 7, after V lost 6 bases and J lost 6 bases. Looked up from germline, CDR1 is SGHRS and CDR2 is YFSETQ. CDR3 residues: CASTGGGARNEQFF. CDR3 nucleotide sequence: TGCGCCAGCACGGGCGGGGGGGCCCGCAATGAGCAGTTCTTC.

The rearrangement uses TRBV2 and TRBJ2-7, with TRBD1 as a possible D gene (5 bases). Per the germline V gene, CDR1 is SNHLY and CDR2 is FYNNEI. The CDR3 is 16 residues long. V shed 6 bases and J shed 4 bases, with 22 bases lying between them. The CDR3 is CASSDTVWAGRYEQYF. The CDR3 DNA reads TGTGCCAGCAGCGATACGGTTTGGGCAGGGCGGTACGAGCAGTACTTC.

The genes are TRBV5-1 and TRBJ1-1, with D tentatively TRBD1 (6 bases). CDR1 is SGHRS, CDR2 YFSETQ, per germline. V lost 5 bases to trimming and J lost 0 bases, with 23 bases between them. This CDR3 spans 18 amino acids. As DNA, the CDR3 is TGCGCCAGCAGTCTTAACGACAGGACTTACATCATGAACACTGAAGCTTTCTTT. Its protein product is CASSLNDRTYIMNTEAFF.

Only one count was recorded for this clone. The CDR3 DNA sequence: TGTGCCAGCAGTGACCGTACTAGAATTCAGTACTTC. Its translation: CASSDRTRIQYF. The rearrangement links TRBV2 to TRBJ2-4, with a tentative D call TRBD2 (5 bases). This CDR3 contains 12 residues. The ends were cut back, 3 bases at V and 10 bases at J, with 10 bases in the middle. Germline CDR1 is SNHLY and CDR2 is FYNNEI.

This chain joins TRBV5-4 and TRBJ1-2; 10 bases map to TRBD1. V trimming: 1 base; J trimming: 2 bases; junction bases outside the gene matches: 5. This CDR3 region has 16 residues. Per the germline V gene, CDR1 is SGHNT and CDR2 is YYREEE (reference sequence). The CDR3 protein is CASSLRTGGKNYGYTF. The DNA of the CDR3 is TGTGCCAGCAGCTTGCGGACAGGGGGGAAGAACTATGGCTACACCTTC.

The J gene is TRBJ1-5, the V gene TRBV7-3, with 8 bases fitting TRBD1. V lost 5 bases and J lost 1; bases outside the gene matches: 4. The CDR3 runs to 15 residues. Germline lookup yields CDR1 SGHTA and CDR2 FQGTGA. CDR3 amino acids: CASSPRQGSNQPQHF. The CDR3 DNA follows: TGTGCCAGCAGCCCCAGACAGGGGAGCAATCAGCCCCAGCATTTT.

CDR3 DNA sequence: TGTGCCACCAGCAGAGGCCTCCCCAGGGTCGGAGGGGCCAACGTCCTGACTTTC. Encoded protein: CATSRGLPRVGGANVLTF. The chain carries TRBV15 and TRBJ2-6, with a weak D call TRBD1 (5 bases). The CDR3 spans 18 residues. CDR1 LNHNV and CDR2 YYDKDF come from the germline V gene (reference sequence). Trimming removed 1 base from V and 4 bases from J, with 17 bases in between. The whole variable domain, remainder taken from reference TRBV15 and TRBJ2-6, is DAMVIQNPRYQVTQFGKPVTLSCSQTLNHNVMYWYQQKSSQAPKLLFHYYDKDFNNEADTPDNFQSRRPNTSFCFLDIRSPGLGDTAMYLCATSRGLPRVGGANVLTFGAGSRLTVL.

For the CDR3, the DNA is TGTGCCAGCAGTTACCAGCGGGATAACTATGGCTACACCTTC. It is translated as CASSYQRDNYGYTF. The V and J genes are TRBV6-5 and TRBJ1-2, with D hard to call. Per germline, CDR1 MNHEY and CDR2 SVGAGI. The CDR3 loop spans 14 amino acids. Trimming took 2 bases from V and 1 from J, leaving 8 bases between them.

The CDR3 loop reads CATSRGLRGDIGKNIQYF. As DNA, the CDR3 is TGTGCCACCAGCAGAGGGTTGCGGGGGGATATCGGCAAAAACATTCAGTACTTC. J is TRBJ2-4 and V is TRBV15; 8 nucleotides agree with TRBD2. There are 18 residues in the CDR3. The V and J ends lost 1 base and 3 bases, in that order; junction bases with no gene match: 11. Germline loops: CDR1 LNHNV, CDR2 YYDKDF (reference sequence).

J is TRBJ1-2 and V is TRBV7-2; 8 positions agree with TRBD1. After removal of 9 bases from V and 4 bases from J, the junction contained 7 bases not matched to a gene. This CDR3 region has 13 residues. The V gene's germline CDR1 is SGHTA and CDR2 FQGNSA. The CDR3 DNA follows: TGTGCCAGAGCCGACAGGGGAGGCTATGGCTACACCTTC. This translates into CARADRGGYGYTF.

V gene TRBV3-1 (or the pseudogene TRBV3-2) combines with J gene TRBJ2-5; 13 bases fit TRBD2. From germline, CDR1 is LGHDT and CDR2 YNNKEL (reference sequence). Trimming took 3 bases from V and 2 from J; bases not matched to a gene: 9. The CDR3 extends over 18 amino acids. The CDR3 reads CASSHGTSGTLRQETQYF. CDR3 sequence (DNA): TGTGCCAGCAGCCATGGGACTAGCGGGACCTTACGACAAGAGACCCAGTACTTC.

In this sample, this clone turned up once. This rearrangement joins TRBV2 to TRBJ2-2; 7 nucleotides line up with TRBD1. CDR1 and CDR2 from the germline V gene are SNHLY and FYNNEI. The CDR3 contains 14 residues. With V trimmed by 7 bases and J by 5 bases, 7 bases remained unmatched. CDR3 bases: TGTGCCAGCAAAGACAGGGAAGATACCGGGGAGCTGTTTTTT. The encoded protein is CASKDREDTGELFF. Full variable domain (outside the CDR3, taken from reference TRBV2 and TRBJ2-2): EPEVTQTPSHQVTQMGQEVILRCVPISNHLYFYWYRQILGQKVEFLVSFYNNEISEKSEIFDDQFSVERPDGSNFTLKIRSTKLEDSAMYFCASKDREDTGELFFGEGSRLTVL.

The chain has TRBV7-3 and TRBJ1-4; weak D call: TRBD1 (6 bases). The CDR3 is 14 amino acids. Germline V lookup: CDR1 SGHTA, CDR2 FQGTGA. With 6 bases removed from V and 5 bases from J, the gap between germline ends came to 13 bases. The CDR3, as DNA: TGTGCCAGCAGTATGACAGGCCCCAATGAAAAACTGTTTTTT. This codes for CASSMTGPNEKLFF.

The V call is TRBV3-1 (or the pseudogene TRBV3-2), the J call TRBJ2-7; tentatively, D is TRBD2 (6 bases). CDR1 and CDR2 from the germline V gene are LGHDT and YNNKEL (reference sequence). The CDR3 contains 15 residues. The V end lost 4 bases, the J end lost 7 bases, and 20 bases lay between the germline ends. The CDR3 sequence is CASSPTQRVVGEQYF. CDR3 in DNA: TGTGCCAGCAGCCCAACTCAGCGGGTAGTTGGAGAGCAGTACTTC.

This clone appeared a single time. The CDR3 nucleotides are TGTGCCAGCAGCGTTAATAGCAATCAGCCCCAGCATTTT. Its translation is CASSVNSNQPQHF. The chain uses TRBV9 and TRBJ1-5; no clear D. V was shortened by 2 bases and J by 0 bases, with 3 bases between the two germline ends. The CDR3 is made up of 13 amino acids. Germline CDR1 reads SGDLS; CDR2 reads YYNGEE.

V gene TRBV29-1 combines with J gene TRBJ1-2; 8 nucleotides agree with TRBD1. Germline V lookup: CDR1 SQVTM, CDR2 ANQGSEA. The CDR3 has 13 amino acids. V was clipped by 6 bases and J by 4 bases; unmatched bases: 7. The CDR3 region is CSVATGEAYGYTF. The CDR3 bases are TGCAGCGTAGCGACAGGGGAGGCCTATGGCTACACCTTC.

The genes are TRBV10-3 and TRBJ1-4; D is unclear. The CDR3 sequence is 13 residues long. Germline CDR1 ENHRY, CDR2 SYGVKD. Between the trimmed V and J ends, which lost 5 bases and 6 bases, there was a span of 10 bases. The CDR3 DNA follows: TGTGCCATCAGTCCCCTGGCTGATGAAAAACTGTTTTTT. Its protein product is CAISPLADEKLFF.

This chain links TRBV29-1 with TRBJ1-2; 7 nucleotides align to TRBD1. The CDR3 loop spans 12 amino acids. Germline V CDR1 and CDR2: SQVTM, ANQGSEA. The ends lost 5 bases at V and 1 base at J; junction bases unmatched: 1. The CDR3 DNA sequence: TGCAGCGTTCGACAGGGTAACTATGGCTACACCTTC. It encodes CSVRQGNYGYTF.

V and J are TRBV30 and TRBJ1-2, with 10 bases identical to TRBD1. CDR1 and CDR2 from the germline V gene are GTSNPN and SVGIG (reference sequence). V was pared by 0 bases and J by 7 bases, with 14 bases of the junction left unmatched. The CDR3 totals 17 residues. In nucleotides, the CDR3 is TGTGCCTGGAGTGTAGCCCCCTTGACAGGGGGCCGCGGTGGCTACACCTTC. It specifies CAWSVAPLTGGRGGYTF. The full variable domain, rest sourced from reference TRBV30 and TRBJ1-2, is SQTIHQWPATLVQPVGSPLSLECTVEGTSNPNLYWYRQAAGRGLQLLFYSVGIGQISSEVPQNLSASRPQDRQFILSSKKLLLSDSGFYLCAWSVAPLTGGRGGYTFGSGTRLTVV.

The chain's CDR3 is CASSYSGRGDQPQHF. As DNA, the CDR3 is TGTGCCAGCAGTTACTCGGGTCGCGGGGACCAGCCCCAGCATTTT. This chain connects TRBV6-6 to TRBJ1-5; D perhaps matches TRBD1 (5 bases). Germline V gives CDR1 MNHNY, CDR2 SVGAGI (reference sequence). V lost 0 bases, J lost 7 bases, and 13 bases lay in between. The CDR3 covers 15 residues.

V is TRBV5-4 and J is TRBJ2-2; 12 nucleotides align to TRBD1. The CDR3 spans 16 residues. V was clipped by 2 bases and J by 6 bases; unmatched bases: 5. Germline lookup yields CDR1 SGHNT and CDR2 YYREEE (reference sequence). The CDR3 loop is CASSFGTGGQAGELFF. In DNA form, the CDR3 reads TGTGCCAGCAGCTTTGGGACAGGGGGCCAAGCCGGGGAGCTGTTTTTT.

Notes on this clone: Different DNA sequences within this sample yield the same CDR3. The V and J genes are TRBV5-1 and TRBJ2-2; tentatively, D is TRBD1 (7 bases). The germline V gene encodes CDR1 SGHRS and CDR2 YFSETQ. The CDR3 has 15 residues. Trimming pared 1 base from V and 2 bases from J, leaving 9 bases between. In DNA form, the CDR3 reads TGCGCCAGCAGCTTGCAGGGGGGTAACACCGGGGAGCTGTTTTTT. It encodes CASSLQGGNTGELFF.

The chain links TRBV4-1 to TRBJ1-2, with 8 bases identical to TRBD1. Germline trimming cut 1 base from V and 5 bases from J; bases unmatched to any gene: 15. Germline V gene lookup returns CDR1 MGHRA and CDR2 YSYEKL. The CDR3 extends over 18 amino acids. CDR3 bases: TGCGCCAGCAGCCAAGCCGTCGGACAGGGCCCCCTTTGGTATGGCTACACCTTC. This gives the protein CASSQAVGQGPLWYGYTF.

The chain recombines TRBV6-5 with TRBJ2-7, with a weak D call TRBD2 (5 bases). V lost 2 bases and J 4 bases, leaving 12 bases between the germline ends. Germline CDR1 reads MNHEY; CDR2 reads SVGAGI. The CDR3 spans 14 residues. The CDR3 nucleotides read TGTGCCAGCAGTTACGCCGGGGTGGTTTACGAGCAGTACTTC. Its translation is CASSYAGVVYEQYF.

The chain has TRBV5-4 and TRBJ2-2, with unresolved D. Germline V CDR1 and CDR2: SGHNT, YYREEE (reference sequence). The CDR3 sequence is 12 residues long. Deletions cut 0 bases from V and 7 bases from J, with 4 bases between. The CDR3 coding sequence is TGTGCCAGCAGCTTGGCGGGCGGGGAGCTGTTTTTT. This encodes CASSLAGGELFF.

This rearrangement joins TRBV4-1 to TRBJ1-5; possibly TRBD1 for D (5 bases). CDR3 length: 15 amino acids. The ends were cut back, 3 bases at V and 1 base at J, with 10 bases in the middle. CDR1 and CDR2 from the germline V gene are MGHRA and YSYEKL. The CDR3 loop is CASSQVPGSNQPQHF. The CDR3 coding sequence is TGCGCCAGCAGCCAGGTGCCAGGGAGCAATCAGCCCCAGCATTTT.